The entry below describes one T cell receptor beta chain. The junction and the germline gene differ at one end; a read error may be behind it. Each CDR3 protein is one row after TCRdb ran MiXCR on the RT-PCR reads. The table includes about 570,000 distinct CDR3 sequences, 11% detected once. These data belong to a study of response to subunit inactivated influenza vaccine. These same records also appear under a second study, on T cells expressing NK-cell markers. That source adds: Generation of TCR beta cDNA was performed by 5'RACE template switching incorporating UMIs. According to the study, TCR beta repertoires originated from sorted CD3+CD56+NKG2C+, CD3+CD56+NKG2C- and CD3+CD56-NKG2C+ T cells. In the group of eight sequenced donors, seven were HCMV-seropositive and one was seronegative. For several experiments, T cell sorting was restricted to the alpha-beta TCR population by means of an anti-gamma-delta TCR antibody. The study found dominant NKG2C+ clonotypes at about 1.0-7.5% of CD8+ T cells in about six donors.

This receptor was obtained from a man aged 50 or older who received an inactivated influenza vaccine. This material consisted of PBMCs from blood, taken on the day of vaccination.

The CDR3 loop reads CASSQWTVFVPIF. The CDR3 nucleotides read TGTGCCAGCAGCCAATGGACAGTTTTTGTACCTATTTTT. The V gene is TRBV7-9, the J gene TRBJ2-3, with TRBD1 as a possible D gene (6 bases). CDR1 is SEHNR, CDR2 FQNEAQ, per germline (reference sequence). The CDR3 is 13 amino acids.